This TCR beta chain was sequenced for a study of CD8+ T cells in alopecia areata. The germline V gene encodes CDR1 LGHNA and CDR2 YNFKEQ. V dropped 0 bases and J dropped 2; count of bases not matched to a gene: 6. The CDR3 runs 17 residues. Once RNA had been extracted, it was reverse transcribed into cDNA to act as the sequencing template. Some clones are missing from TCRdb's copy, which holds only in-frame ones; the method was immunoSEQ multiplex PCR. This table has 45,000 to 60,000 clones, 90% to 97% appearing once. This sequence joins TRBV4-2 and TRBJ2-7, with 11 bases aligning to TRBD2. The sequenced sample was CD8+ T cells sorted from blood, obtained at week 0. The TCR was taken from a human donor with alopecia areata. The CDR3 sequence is CASSQETSGTPTYEQYF. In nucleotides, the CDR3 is TGTGCCAGCAGCCAAGAGACTAGCGGGACTCCAACCTACGAGCAGTACTTC.